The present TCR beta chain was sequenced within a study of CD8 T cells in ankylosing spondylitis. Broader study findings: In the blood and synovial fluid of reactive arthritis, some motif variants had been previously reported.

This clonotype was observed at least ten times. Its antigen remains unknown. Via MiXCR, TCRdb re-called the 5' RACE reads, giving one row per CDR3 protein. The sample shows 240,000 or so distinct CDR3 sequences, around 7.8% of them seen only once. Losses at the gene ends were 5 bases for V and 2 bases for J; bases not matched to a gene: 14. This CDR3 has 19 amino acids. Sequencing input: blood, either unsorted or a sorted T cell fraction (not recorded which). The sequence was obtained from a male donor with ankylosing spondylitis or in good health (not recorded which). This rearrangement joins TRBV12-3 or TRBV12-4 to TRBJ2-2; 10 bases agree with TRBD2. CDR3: CASSPETVAGGLNTGELFF. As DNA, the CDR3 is TGTGCCAGCAGTCCCGAAACCGTAGCGGGGGGCCTCAACACCGGGGAGCTGTTTTTT.